This T cell receptor (beta chain) is drawn from a study of blood T cells in healthy people across ages. Regarding the study as a whole: The study found more naive CD4+ cells and higher diversity in long-lived than aged donors. Measured against age, TCR beta diversity per million T cells decreased in a roughly linear manner.

PBMCs numbering at least 6.5 million were isolated per sample. In regard to this clonotype: Its antigen is undetermined.

A sample-barcoded 5' primer and a J-beta primer mix were used in a second PCR of about 6 to 12 cycles. There were at least 3 million CDR3-containing paired-end reads obtained from each sample. One entry per CDR3 protein results from TCRdb running MiXCR on the 5' RACE reads. The repertoire holds about 1.5 million distinct CDR3 sequences, with around two fifths as singletons. V dropped 4 bases and J dropped 6; count of bases not matched to a gene: 8. Germline V lookup: CDR1 ENHRY, CDR2 SYGVKD. The CDR3 sequence is 15 residues long. The clonotype was recovered from a woman aged 18-29 years in good health. V gene TRBV10-3 combines with J gene TRBJ2-1, with 8 positions matching TRBD2. The sequencing input was blood. The CDR3 DNA reads as TGTGCCATCAGTGGGAGCGGGAGTGGGGGCAATGAGCAGTTCTTC. This codes for CAISGSGSGGNEQFF.